The 5 T cell receptor beta chains below all came from one sample that was sequenced in a study of CD8+ T cells in alopecia areata. This sample's treatment: oral pan-JAK inhibitor, 5-10 mg twice daily. After isolation, RNA underwent reverse transcription to generate cDNA as the sequencing template. The repertoire was sequenced with immunoSEQ multiplex PCR; TCRdb's copy has only in-frame clones and lacks some. The profile shows under 250,000 clones, roughly 56% of them singletons. This specimen was CD4+ T cells sorted from blood, taken at week 4, from a patient treated with tofacitinib. These receptors were taken from a human donor with alopecia areata.

This rearrangement joins TRBV29-1 to TRBJ2-1, with 9 bases aligning to TRBD1. This CDR3 is 16 amino acids long. The germline gives CDR1 SQVTM, CDR2 ANQGSEA. V trimming: 4 bases; J trimming: 9 bases; junction bases outside the gene matches: 16. The CDR3 loop reads CSVVGIVRQGVAEQFF. CDR3 nucleotides: TGCAGCGTTGTAGGGATCGTCCGACAGGGGGTCGCTGAGCAGTTCTTC.

This clone was observed a single time. The rearrangement uses TRBV20-1 and TRBJ1-2; D uncertain. Germline V CDR1 and CDR2: DFQATT, SNEGSKA (reference sequence). This CDR3 comprises 9 residues. V lost 8 bases, J lost 6 bases, and 7 bases lay in between. The CDR3 loop is CSSSDGYTF. DNA of the CDR3: TGCAGTAGTTCAGATGGCTACACCTTC.

This clone has only a few counts. The rearrangement joins TRBV25-1 to TRBJ1-1; D not certain. The CDR3 is 14 residues long. V lost 3 bases, J lost 11 bases, and 19 bases lay in between. From germline, CDR1 is MGHDK and CDR2 SYGVNS. CDR3 protein: CASSDWQERSDAFF. The DNA of the CDR3 is TGTGCCAGCAGTGACTGGCAGGAGCGGTCAGATGCTTTCTTT.

The DNA of the CDR3 is TGCAGCGTGAGGGGCGCAGAGAACACTGAAGCTTTCTTT. It codes for CSVRGAENTEAFF. The gene calls are TRBV29-1 and TRBJ1-1; tentative D call: TRBD1 (5 bases). There are 13 residues in the CDR3. The V and J ends lost 6 bases and 1 base respectively, with 12 bases between them. The germline V gene has CDR1 SQVTM and CDR2 ANQGSEA.

CDR3 in amino acids: CAWEPGQPSGAFF. CDR3 DNA: TGTGCCTGGGAACCGGGACAGCCGAGCGGAGCTTTCTTT. The gene calls are TRBV30 and TRBJ1-1, with TRBD1 matching over 7 bases. CDR3 size: 13 residues. The germline gives CDR1 GTSNPN, CDR2 SVGIG (reference sequence). V was clipped by 5 bases and J by 10 bases; unmatched bases: 13. The variable domain in full, with the rest retrieved from reference TRBV30 and TRBJ1-1, is SQTIHQWPATLVQPVGSPLSLECTVEGTSNPNLYWYRQAAGRGLQLLFYSVGIGQISSEVPQNLSASRPQDRQFILSSKKLLLSDSGFYLCAWEPGQPSGAFFGQGTRLTVV.